This T cell receptor (beta chain) originates from a study of shared clonotypes between healthy human individuals (TCRdb year 2020). The study in broad terms: The cohort included a few men and a couple of women between 18 and 49 years of age. For each donor, CD4 naive and CD4 memory were each given three plates, CD8 naive was given two plates, and CD8 memory was given one plate. To estimate repertoire size and how much clonotypes are shared between individuals, the study performed deep sequencing of blood TCR repertoires from 4 to 6 healthy adults. Libraries were prepared and TCR repertoires were sequenced by different laboratories using diverse techniques, in order to increase sequencing depth and limit assay-specific biases. Leukapheresis yielded between about 0.9 and 9.5 billion PBMCs per donor. Broader findings and caveats from the paper: Naive subsets generally had larger estimated clonotype richness than memory subsets did. Because the study included only a small number of donors, the genetic and exposure-history diversity represented was limited. Rarefaction of sorted-subset datasets indicated incomplete sequencing despite the large sequencing depth. Based on pairwise subsampling, the degree of clonotype sharing among donors was expected to be affected by sequencing depth. Sampling was limited to blood, and TCR repertoires in tissue likely differ from TCR repertoires in blood. Compared with non-shared clonotypes, the clonotypes found in all four sorted-subset donors had higher generation probabilities. When a few donors were compared, the shared fraction of clonotypes was around 5% for naive CD4, 3.5% for naive CD8, roughly 2.5% for memory CD4, and 0.4% for memory CD8.

Worth noting for this clone: No antigen is known for it. Per-base quality was not reported, and no clone a single base away is much larger than it.

Using the deep immunoSEQ assay, TCR CDR3 regions were amplified from genomic DNA by multiplex PCR. Extracted genomic DNA from each cell subset was spread evenly across all wells of several immunoSEQ 96-well plates, with each plate serving as a replicate. Each replicate PCR for sorted subsets received around 0.2 ug genomic DNA, equal to some 32,000 T cell genomes. Purified libraries were quantified with a Qubit 3.0 fluorometer, sized on a Bioanalyzer 2100, and re-quantified with the KAPA Library Quantification kit. Each immunoSEQ 96-well plate was sequenced on its own single-read 150-cycle Illumina NextSeq 550 flow cell. From the authors' description of their analysis: Because the immunoSEQ output held only junctional sequences and lacked quality scores, the filtering could not match the filtering applied to full-length reads. Sequences were annotated with PyIR, a Python wrapper for IgBLAST v1.9, using IMGT germline references to assign V/J genes and CDR3. Reads were filtered out if the reads had weak V/J assignments (E-value above 1e-6), no CDR3, stop codons, out-of-frame junctions, or ambiguous translated residues. V3J clonotypes were defined by identical inferred V gene, J gene, and CDR3 amino acid sequence. Percentage overlap between repertoires was calculated by dividing the number of shared unique clonotypes by the size of the smaller repertoire. Three approaches were used to assess repertoire richness: RTK rarefaction, the Chao1 estimator, and Recon v2.1 estimates of unobserved clonotypes. Generation probabilities for all TCRbeta clonotypes obtained by the gDNA method from a handful of donors were computed using OLGA. This immuneACCESS table, as held by TCRdb, lists in-frame sequences with V and J called but not all clones. Of the missing ones, under half trace to an unresolved V gene in checked studies; the others have no known cause. That table is the source of V, J and clone size, and D and trimming were worked out from the DNA. Within this sample are about 1,500,000 clones, with more than 95% of them counted one time only. The ten largest make up about 1.2% of the sample.

Donors were healthy HIV-negative adults with no recently reported acute infections or vaccinations. All donors were Caucasian adults living in Nashville, Tennessee, USA. CD4+ T cells were enriched through magnetic negative selection, after which naive cells were positively selected on CD45RA and the remaining negative fraction served as the memory subset. Blood was obtained by leukapheresis, after which PBMCs were separated by Ficoll-Histopaque density gradient centrifugation and cryopreserved in liquid nitrogen vapor phase. Analytical flow cytometry was used to check the purity and quantity of each magnetically sorted T cell population. Genomic DNA was isolated from every sorted fraction and measured by UV absorbance on a Nanodrop 2000c. This clonotype was obtained from a man under 40 in good health. The sequencing input was naive CD4+ T cells sorted from blood. The cell subset or site tag for this specimen amounts to: CD45RA+ positively selected.

CDR3 sequence: CASSLLGQNSNEQYF. The base sequence is TGTGCCAGCAGTTTGTTGGGACAGAATTCCAACGAGCAGTACTTC. The rearrangement joined TRBV28 to TRBJ2-7; 7 junctional bases match TRBD1. The junction shows trimming of 3 bases on V and 5 bases on J, and the gene matches do not reach 10 bases of it. As encoded in the germline V gene, CDR1 is MDHEN while CDR2 is SYDVKM. The CDR3 contains 15 residues, cysteine and phenylalanine counted. Just the 45-base CDR3 DNA is kept, in frame starting at base 1.